The rows below give T cell receptor beta chains drawn from one sample of a study of T-cell memory formation after mild COVID-19. Via MiXCR, TCRdb re-called the 5' RACE reads, giving one row per CDR3 protein. In the table there are around 340,000 distinct CDR3 sequences, approximately 15% of which are singletons. The sequenced sample was PBMCs or a T cell subset sorted from them (not recorded which). The source is a man aged 18 to 29 who had mild COVID-19 (a few samples of this study predate the infection). Cell type and time point are not known. Each CDR3 is given with its conserved first and last residue. The D gene is left open where the match is weak. Part of the rows lack a size; the others show once, few, many or a class for expanded clones.

abundance,d_gene,j_gene,len,v_gene,CDR3aa,CDR3nt
.,TRBD1,TRBJ2-7,15,TRBV11-2,CASSLERTGIYEQYF,TGTGCCAGCAGCTTAGAGAGGACAGGAATCTACGAGCAGTACTTC
many,.,TRBJ1-1,15,TRBV4-1,CASSPGGYSNTEAFF,TGCGCCAGCAGCCCTGGTGGGTATTCGAACACTGAAGCTTTCTTT
.,TRBD2,TRBJ2-7,18,TRBV11-2,CASSFSLVGGLGSYEQYF,TGTGCCAGCAGCTTTTCTCTCGTGGGAGGGTTGGGCTCCTACGAGCAGTACTTC
few,.,TRBJ2-1,16,TRBV14,CASSQVWGSSYNEQFF,TGTGCCAGCAGCCAAGTTTGGGGGAGCTCCTACAATGAGCAGTTCTTC
.,.,TRBJ1-2,13,TRBV6-5,CASKDLTVYGYTF,TGTGCCAGCAAAGACTTGACAGTCTATGGCTACACCTTC
.,.,TRBJ2-5,15,TRBV7-9,CASSFLLGRQETQYF,TGTGCCAGCAGCTTCTTGTTGGGGAGACAAGAGACCCAGTACTTC
.,.,TRBJ2-7,15,TRBV6-5,CASSYSSDGSYEQYF,TGTGCCAGCAGTTACTCCTCGGACGGATCCTACGAGCAGTACTTC
.,TRBD2,TRBJ2-1,15,TRBV4-3,CASSQVMSGDNEQFF,TGCGCCAGCAGCCAAGTTATGAGCGGGGACAATGAGCAGTTCTTC
once,.,TRBJ2-3,14,TRBV5-1,CASSLDYDTDTQYF,TGCGCCAGCAGCTTGGATTATGACACAGATACGCAGTATTTT
.,.,TRBJ1-5,13,TRBV20-1,CSARDPPNQPQHF,TGCAGTGCTAGAGACCCACCCAATCAGCCCCAGCATTTT
many,.,TRBJ1-5,13,TRBV7-8,CASSFSDGQPQHF,TGTGCCAGCAGTTTTTCGGACGGTCAGCCCCAGCATTTT
few,TRBD1,TRBJ2-3,12,TRBV20-1,CSAIQGVDTQYF,TGCAGTGCCATACAGGGGGTAGATACGCAGTATTTT
.,.,TRBJ2-2,15,TRBV4-1,CASSQEGGLAGELFF,TGCGCCAGCAGCCAAGAAGGGGGGTTGGCCGGGGAGCTGTTTTTT
few,TRBD2,TRBJ2-1,14,TRBV20-1,CSARRGLASNEQFF,TGCAGTGCTAGAAGGGGACTAGCGAGCAATGAGCAGTTCTTC
.,.,TRBJ1-4,12,TRBV6-5,CASLGEDEKLFF,TGTGCCAGCCTCGGAGAGGATGAAAAACTGTTTTTT
few,.,TRBJ2-2,14,TRBV27,CASSPTYNTGELFF,TGTGCCAGCAGTCCTACATACAACACCGGGGAGCTGTTTTTT
once,TRBD1,TRBJ1-6,16,TRBV7-2,CASSSRDRGASSPLHF,TGTGCCAGCAGCAGCCGGGACAGGGGGGCCAGTTCACCCCTCCACTTT
few,TRBD1,TRBJ1-6,15,TRBV5-1,CASSSGTEGNSPLHF,TGCGCCAGCAGCTCCGGGACAGAGGGCAATTCACCCCTCCACTTT
few,TRBD1,TRBJ2-5,14,TRBV5-1,CASSTDRGGETQYF,TGCGCCAGCAGCACCGACAGGGGAGGAGAGACCCAGTACTTC
many,.,TRBJ1-5,13,TRBV6-5,CASSYSFGQPQHF,TGTGCCAGCAGTTACTCGTTCGGCCAGCCCCAGCATTTT
.,.,TRBJ1-2,16,TRBV5-5,CASSLAIGELDYGYTF,TGTGCCAGCAGCTTGGCAATAGGGGAATTAGACTATGGCTACACCTTC
.,.,TRBJ1-2,11,TRBV20-1,CSAGANYGYTF,TGCAGTGCTGGTGCTAACTATGGCTACACCTTC
few,.,TRBJ1-2,13,TRBV19,CASNIGGVWSYTF,TGTGCCAGTAATATCGGGGGAGTTTGGAGCTACACCTTC
.,TRBD1,TRBJ1-2,12,TRBV5-1,CASMGQDYGYTF,TGCGCCAGCATGGGACAGGACTATGGCTACACCTTC
.,.,TRBJ1-1,12,TRBV7-2,CASSPIRPEAFF,TGTGCCAGCAGCCCGATACGGCCCGAAGCTTTCTTT
.,TRBD2,TRBJ2-2,16,TRBV7-9,CASSPITGLAGGELFF,TGTGCCAGCAGCCCTATAACCGGACTAGCGGGAGGGGAGCTGTTTTTT
few,TRBD1,TRBJ2-5,15,TRBV27,CASSPGQGNQETQYF,TGTGCCAGCAGCCCAGGACAGGGGAACCAAGAGACCCAGTACTTC
few,.,TRBJ1-2,14,TRBV28,CASSLLRAGKGYTF,TGTGCCAGCAGTTTACTTCGGGCAGGGAAAGGCTACACCTTC
few,TRBD1,TRBJ2-3,16,TRBV6-6,CASSYRLRDSQDTQYF,TGTGCCAGCAGTTACAGGCTGAGGGACAGCCAAGATACGCAGTATTTT
many,TRBD2,TRBJ2-1,15,TRBV18,CASSPPGAGGNEQFF,TGTGCCAGCTCACCTCCTGGAGCGGGGGGCAATGAGCAGTTCTTC
.,.,TRBJ1-2,13,TRBV6-2/TRBV6-3,CASSRGPMYGYTF,TGTGCCAGCAGTCGGGGACCAATGTATGGCTACACCTTC
many,.,TRBJ1-2,13,TRBV7-9,CASSLGGDYGYTF,TGTGCCAGCAGCTTAGGAGGAGACTATGGCTACACCTTC
once,.,TRBJ2-1,19,TRBV21-1,CASSALPRGSRSSYNEQFF,TGTGCCAGCAGCGCATTGCCGCGGGGCTCACGTAGCTCCTACAATGAGCAGTTCTTC
few,.,TRBJ1-2,15,TRBV7-9,CASSLAGEAFYGYTF,TGTGCCAGCAGCTTAGCCGGGGAGGCGTTTTATGGCTACACCTTC
.,.,TRBJ2-5,13,TRBV7-2,CASTQGVVETQYF,TGTGCCAGCACCCAAGGCGTGGTGGAGACCCAGTACTTC
.,.,TRBJ2-5,16,TRBV5-1,CASSFDQTTNQETQYF,TGCGCCAGCAGCTTTGACCAAACCACCAACCAAGAGACCCAGTACTTC
.,TRBD1,TRBJ1-2,16,TRBV5-1,CASSSLGLTGSNGYTF,TGCGCCAGCAGCTCCCTGGGATTGACAGGGTCCAATGGCTACACCTTC
.,.,TRBJ2-3,14,TRBV5-1,CASSLNGQGDTQYF,TGCGCCAGCAGCTTAAACGGCCAGGGGGATACGCAGTATTTT
few,.,TRBJ1-2,13,TRBV5-1,CASSFGFGYGYTF,TGCGCCAGCAGCTTTGGGTTTGGCTATGGCTACACCTTC
.,TRBD2,TRBJ2-5,16,TRBV7-9,CASSLDPSGEQETQYF,TGTGCCAGCAGCTTAGATCCTAGCGGGGAGCAAGAGACCCAGTACTTC
.,.,TRBJ1-2,13,TRBV12-3/TRBV12-4,CASSFSGRDGYTF,TGTGCCAGCAGTTTCTCAGGAAGGGATGGCTACACCTTC